The T cell receptor beta chain described here comes from a study of identifying expanded T cells in peripheral blood. Whole-study results and caveats: About 1.2 clones differed between technical replicates, versus about 15 and 19 over time.

The method was immunoSEQ multiplex PCR; TCRdb's version includes in-frame clones alone and lacks a portion of them. The table includes some 91,000 clones, approximately 90% detected once. Comment on this clone: Its antigen is still unknown. Other DNA sequences within the sample encode an identical CDR3.

Germline lookup yields CDR1 ENHRY and CDR2 SYGVKD. The CDR3 loop spans 13 amino acids. V lost 10 bases, J lost 3 bases, and 14 bases lay in between. No infections or other immune events were documented during collection. The chain joins TRBV10-3 to TRBJ2-3; D might be TRBD2 (6 bases). The sequence came from a person aged 18-70 years in good health. The material sequenced was blood. The DNA of the CDR3 is TGTGCCAGCCGAGGAGGGATAACAGATACGCAGTATTTT. Encoded protein: CASRGGITDTQYF.